What follows describes a single TCR beta chain. The length of the CDR3 is 13 residues. Germline CDR1 is SGHNT and CDR2 is YYREEE (reference sequence). The V and J ends lost 5 bases and 0 bases, in that order; junction bases with no gene match: 1. These data come from a study of blood T cell repertoires in COVID-19. In the study's own analysis: The assay estimated nucleated cells by amplifying reference gene primers. TCRdb keeps only in-frame clones here, not all; method: immunoSEQ multiplex PCR. Clone size and V and J calls were adopted from that table, with D and trimming inferred from the DNA. The table records 250,000 to 300,000 clones, roughly four fifths of them present only once.

Sequencing was performed on PBMCs or T cells enriched from blood (not recorded which). The TCR originated in a man aged 25-45 years with acute COVID-19. V and J are TRBV5-4 and TRBJ1-1; 7 bases match TRBD1. CDR3 DNA sequence: TGTGCCAGCAGGGGACAGATGAACACTGAAGCTTTCTTT. Amino acids: CASRGQMNTEAFF.